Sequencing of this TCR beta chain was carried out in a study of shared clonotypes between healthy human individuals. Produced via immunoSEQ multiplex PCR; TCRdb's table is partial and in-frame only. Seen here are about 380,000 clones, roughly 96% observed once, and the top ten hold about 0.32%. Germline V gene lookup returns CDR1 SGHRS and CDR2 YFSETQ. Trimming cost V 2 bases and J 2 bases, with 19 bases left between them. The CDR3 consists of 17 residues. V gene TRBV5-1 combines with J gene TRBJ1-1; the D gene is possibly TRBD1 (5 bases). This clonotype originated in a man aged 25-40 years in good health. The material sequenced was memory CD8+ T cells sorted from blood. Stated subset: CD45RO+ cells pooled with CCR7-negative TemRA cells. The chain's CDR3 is CASSLPGPRGGNTEAFF. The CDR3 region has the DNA TGCGCCAGCAGCTTACCCGGACCTCGGGGGGGAAACACTGAAGCTTTCTTT.